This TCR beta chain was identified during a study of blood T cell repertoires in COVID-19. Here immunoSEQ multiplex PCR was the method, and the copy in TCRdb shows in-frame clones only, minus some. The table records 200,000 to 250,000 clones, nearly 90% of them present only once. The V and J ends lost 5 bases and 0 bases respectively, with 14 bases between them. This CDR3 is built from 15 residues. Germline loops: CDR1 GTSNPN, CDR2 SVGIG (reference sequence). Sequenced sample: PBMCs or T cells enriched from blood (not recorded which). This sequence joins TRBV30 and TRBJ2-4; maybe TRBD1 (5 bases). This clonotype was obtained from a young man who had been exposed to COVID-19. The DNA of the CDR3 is TGTGCCTGGGCTACAGGCCCAATAGCCAAAAACATTCAGTACTTC. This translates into CAWATGPIAKNIQYF.